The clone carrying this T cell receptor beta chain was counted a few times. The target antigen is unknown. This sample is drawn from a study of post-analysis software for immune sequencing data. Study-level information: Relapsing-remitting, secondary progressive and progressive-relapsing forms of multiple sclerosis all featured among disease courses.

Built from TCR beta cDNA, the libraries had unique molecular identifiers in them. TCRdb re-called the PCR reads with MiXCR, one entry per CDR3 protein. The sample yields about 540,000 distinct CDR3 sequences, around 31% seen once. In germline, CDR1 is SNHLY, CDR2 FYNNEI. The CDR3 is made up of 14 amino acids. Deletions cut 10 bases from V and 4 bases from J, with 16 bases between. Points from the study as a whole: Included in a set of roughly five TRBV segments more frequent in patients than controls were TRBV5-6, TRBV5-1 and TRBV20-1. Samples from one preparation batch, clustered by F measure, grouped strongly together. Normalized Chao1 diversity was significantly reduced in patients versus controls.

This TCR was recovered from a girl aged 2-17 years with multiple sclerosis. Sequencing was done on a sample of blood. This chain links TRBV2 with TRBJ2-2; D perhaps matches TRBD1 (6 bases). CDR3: CATGTGTTTGELFF. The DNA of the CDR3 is TGTGCCACCGGCACCGGGACAACCACCGGGGAGCTGTTTTTT.